This TCR beta chain is from a study of human T cells and chemical hapten exposure. Looking at the study overall: The sensitizer, 2% DPC, was used on about 2 cm by about 2 cm of upper inner arm skin. Study conclusions and caveats: The count of PT1 expanded TCRs correlated positively with patch test score.

With regard to this clonotype: Its antigen is unknown.

Time point described: pre-sensitization, week 0. Treatment of the sample: therapeutic diphenylcyclopropenone sensitization with weekly scalp DPC. The study drew its donors from alopecia patients who were 18 to 70 years old and suitable for DPC. Whole blood, unfractionated, served as the material for total RNA extraction. From the RACE reads, TCRdb called clonotypes with MiXCR, one entry per CDR3 protein. The sample carries about 250,000 distinct CDR3 sequences, around 7% recorded once. The origin of this receptor is a man aged 18 to 30 with alopecia areata. Some clones in this sample may be carry-over from other donors' samples. Sample: whole blood, taken in connection with sensitization to the hapten diphenylcyclopropenone (DPC).

CDR3 sequence (DNA): TGTGCCACTAGGGGGCCCCATGAAAAACTGTTTTTT. Protein product: CATRGPHEKLFF. The rearrangement joins TRBV10-3 to TRBJ1-4; TRBD1 aligns across 7 bases. Germline V gives CDR1 ENHRY, CDR2 SYGVKD. The CDR3 extends over 12 amino acids. With 10 bases clipped from V and 6 bases from J, the junction kept 5 bases outside the gene matches.